This TCR beta chain was sequenced for a study of T cells in Graves' hyperthyroidism and ophthalmopathy. Broader study findings: The model made its ophthalmopathy prediction, and onset followed a median approximately 7 months later. Stable hyperthyroidism was told apart from ophthalmopathy by a model built on 13 V-J features.

From RNA transcripts, TCR beta CDR3 regions were amplified. During a first-round RT-PCR of the TCR CDR3, the HTBI primer set was used. TCRdb redid the calling of the multiplex PCR reads with MiXCR, one entry per CDR3 protein. Among about 59,000 distinct CDR3 sequences listed, roughly 50% were seen once. This clonotype came up many times. Its cognate antigen is unknown. The germline V gene has CDR1 SGHRS and CDR2 YFSETQ. Trimming removed 4 bases at V and 2 bases at J, with 13 bases between. The CDR3 contains 14 residues. Each person with ophthalmopathy scored at least 3 on the Clinical Activity Score, reached NOSPECS grade 4 or higher, and had been ill under 3 months. PBMCs were collected from a 10 ml volume of fresh peripheral blood.

The genes are TRBV5-1 and TRBJ2-7; D possibly corresponds to TRBD2 (6 bases). This sequence was found in a woman between 55 and 75 years old with Graves' ophthalmopathy. The sequenced sample consisted of blood. CDR3 bases: TGCGCCAGCAGCCCAACCGGGGGTACCTACGAGCAGTACTTC. Its protein product is CASSPTGGTYEQYF. Full variable domain (rest looked up from reference TRBV5-1 and TRBJ2-7): KAGVTQTPRYLIKTRGQQVTLSCSPISGHRSVSWYQQTPGQGLQFLFEYFSETQRNKGNFPGRFSGRQFSNSRSEMNVSTLELGDSALYLCASSPTGGTYEQYFGPGTRLTVT.